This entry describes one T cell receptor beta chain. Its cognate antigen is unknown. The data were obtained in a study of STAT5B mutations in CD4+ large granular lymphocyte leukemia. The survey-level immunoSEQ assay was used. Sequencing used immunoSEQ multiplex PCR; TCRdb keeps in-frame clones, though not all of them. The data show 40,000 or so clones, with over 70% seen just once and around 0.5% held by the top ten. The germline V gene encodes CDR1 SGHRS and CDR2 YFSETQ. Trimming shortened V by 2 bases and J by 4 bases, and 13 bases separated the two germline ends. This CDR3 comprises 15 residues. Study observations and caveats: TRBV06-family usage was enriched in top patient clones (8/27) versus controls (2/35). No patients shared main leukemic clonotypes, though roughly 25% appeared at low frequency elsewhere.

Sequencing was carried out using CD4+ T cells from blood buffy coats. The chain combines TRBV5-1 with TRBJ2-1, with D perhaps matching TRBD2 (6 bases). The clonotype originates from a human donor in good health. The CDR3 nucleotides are TGCGCCAGCAGCTTACCGGGACTTCAATACAATGAGCAGTTCTTC. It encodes CASSLPGLQYNEQFF. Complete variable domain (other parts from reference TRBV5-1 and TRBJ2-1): KAGVTQTPRYLIKTRGQQVTLSCSPISGHRSVSWYQQTPGQGLQFLFEYFSETQRNKGNFPGRFSGRQFSNSRSEMNVSTLELGDSALYLCASSLPGLQYNEQFFGPGTRLTVL.